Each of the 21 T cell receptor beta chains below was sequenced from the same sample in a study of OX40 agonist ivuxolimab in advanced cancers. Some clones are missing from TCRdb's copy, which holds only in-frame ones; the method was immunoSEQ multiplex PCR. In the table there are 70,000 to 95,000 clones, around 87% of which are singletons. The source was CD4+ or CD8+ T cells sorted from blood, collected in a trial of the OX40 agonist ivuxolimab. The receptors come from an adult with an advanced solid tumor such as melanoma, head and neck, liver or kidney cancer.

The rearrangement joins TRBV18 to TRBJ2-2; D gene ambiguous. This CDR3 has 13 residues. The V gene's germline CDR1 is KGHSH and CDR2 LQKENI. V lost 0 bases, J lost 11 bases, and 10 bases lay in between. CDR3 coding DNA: TGTGCCAGCTCACCACCACCGCTACTTGAGCTGTTTTTT. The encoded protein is CASSPPPLLELFF. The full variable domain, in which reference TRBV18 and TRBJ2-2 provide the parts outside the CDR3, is NAGVMQNPRHLVRRRGQEARLRCSPMKGHSHVYWYRQLPEEGLKFMVYLQKENIIDESGMPKERFSAEFPKEGPSILRIQQVVRGDSAAYFCASSPPPLLELFFGEGSRLTVL.

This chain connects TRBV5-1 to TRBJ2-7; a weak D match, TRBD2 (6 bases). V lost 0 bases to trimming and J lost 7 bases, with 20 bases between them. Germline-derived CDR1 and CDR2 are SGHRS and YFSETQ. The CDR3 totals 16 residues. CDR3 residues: CASSLEGQGGVEEQYF. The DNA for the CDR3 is TGCGCCAGCAGCTTGGAAGGGCAGGGAGGAGTGGAGGAGCAGTACTTC.

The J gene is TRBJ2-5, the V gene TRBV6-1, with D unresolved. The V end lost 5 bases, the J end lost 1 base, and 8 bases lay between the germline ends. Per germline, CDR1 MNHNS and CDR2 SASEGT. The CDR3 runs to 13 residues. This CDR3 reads CASSRAIQETQYF. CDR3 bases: TGTGCCAGCAGTAGAGCGATCCAAGAGACCCAGTACTTC.

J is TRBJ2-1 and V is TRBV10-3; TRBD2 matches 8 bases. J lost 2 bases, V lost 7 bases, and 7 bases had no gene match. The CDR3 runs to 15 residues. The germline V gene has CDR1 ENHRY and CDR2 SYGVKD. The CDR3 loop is CAITPRGGAYNEQFF. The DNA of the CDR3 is TGTGCCATCACCCCCCGGGGGGGAGCCTACAATGAGCAGTTCTTC.

CDR3 loop: CSARTSASNEQFF. The CDR3 DNA sequence: TGCAGCGCCAGGACTAGCGCGAGCAATGAGCAGTTCTTC. The chain combines TRBV29-1 with TRBJ2-1; 9 bases align to TRBD2. Trimming took 7 bases from V and 6 from J; bases not matched to a gene: 7. Germline V gene lookup returns CDR1 SQVTM and CDR2 ANQGSEA. The CDR3 contains 13 residues.

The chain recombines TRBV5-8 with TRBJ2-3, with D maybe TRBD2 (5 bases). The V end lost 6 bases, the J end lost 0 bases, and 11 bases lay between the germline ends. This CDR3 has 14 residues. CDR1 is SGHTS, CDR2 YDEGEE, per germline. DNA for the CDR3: TGTGCCAGCAAGCGGAGCTACAGCACAGATACGCAGTATTTT. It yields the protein CASKRSYSTDTQYF.

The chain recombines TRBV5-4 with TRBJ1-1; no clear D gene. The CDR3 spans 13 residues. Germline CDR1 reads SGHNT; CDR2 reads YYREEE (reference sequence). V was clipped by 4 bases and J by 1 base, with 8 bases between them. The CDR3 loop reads CASSQKGNTEAFF. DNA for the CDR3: TGTGCCAGCAGCCAGAAGGGGAACACTGAAGCTTTCTTT.

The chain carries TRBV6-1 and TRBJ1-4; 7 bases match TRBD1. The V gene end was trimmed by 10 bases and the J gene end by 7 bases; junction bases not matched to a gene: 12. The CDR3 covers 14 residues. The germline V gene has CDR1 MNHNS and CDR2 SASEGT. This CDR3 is CATSIQGIGEKLFF. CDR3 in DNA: TGTGCCACCTCGATACAGGGGATTGGTGAAAAACTGTTTTTT.

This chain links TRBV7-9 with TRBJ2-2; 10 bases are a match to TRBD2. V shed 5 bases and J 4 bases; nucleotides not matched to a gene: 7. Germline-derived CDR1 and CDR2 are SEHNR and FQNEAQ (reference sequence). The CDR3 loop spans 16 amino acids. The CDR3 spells CASSGSGRLATGELFF. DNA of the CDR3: TGTGCCAGCAGCGGTAGCGGGAGGTTGGCCACCGGGGAGCTGTTTTTT.

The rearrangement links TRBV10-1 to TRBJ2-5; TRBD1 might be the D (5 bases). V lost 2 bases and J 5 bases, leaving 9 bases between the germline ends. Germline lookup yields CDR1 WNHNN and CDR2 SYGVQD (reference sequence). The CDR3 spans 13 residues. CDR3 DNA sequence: TGCGCCAGCAGTGAGGGGGCGAGGGAGACCCAGTACTTC. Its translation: CASSEGARETQYF.

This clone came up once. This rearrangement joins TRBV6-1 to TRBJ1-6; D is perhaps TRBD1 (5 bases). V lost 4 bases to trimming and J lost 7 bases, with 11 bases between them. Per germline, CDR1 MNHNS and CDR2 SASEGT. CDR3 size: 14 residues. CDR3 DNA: TGTGCCAGCAGTGGTTCCAGGGACAATTCACCCCTCCACTTT. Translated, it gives CASSGSRDNSPLHF.

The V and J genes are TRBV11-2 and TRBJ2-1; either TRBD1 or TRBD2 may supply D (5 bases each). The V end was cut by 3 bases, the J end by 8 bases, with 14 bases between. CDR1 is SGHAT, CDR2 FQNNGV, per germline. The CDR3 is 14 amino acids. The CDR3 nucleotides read TGTGCCAGCAGCTTTCGGGGCCCCGTAGATGAGCAGTTCTTC. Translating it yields CASSFRGPVDEQFF.

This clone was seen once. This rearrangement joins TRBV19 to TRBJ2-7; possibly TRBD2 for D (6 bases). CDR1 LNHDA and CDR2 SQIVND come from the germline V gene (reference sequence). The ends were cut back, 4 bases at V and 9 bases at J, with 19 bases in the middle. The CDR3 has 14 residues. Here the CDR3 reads CASSSQGAGRRQYF. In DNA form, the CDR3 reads TGTGCCAGTAGTAGTCAGGGAGCGGGCAGGAGGCAGTACTTC. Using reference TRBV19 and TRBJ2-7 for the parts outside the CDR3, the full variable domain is DGGITQSPKYLFRKEGQNVTLSCEQNLNHDAMYWYRQDPGQGLRLIYYSQIVNDFQKGDIAEGYSVSREKKESFPLTVTSAQKNPTAFYLCASSSQGAGRRQYFGPGTRLTVT.

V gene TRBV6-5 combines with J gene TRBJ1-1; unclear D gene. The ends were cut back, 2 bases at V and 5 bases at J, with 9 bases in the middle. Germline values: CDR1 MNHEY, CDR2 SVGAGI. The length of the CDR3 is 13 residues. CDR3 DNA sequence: TGTGCCAGCAGTTACGAACCCACAACTGAAGCTTTCTTT. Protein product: CASSYEPTTEAFF.

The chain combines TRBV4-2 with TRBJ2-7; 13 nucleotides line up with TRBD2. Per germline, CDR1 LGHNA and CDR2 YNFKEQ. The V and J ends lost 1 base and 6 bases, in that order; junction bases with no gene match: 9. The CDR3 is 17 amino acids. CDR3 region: CASSQAGTSGTSGEQYF. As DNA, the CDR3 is TGTGCCAGCAGCCAAGCCGGGACTAGCGGGACCTCTGGCGAGCAGTACTTC.

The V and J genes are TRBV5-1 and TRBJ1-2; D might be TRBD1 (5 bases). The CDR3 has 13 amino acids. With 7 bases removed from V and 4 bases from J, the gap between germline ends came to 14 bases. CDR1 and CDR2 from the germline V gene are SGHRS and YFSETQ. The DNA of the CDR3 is TGCGCCAGCTCAGAGGGGTTCAGCTATGGCTACACCTTC. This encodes CASSEGFSYGYTF.

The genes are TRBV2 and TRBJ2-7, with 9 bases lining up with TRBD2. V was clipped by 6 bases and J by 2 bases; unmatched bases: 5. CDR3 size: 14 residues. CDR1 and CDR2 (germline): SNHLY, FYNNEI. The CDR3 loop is CASRRGLAAYEQYF. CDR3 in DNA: TGTGCCAGCAGAAGGGGACTAGCTGCCTACGAGCAGTACTTC.

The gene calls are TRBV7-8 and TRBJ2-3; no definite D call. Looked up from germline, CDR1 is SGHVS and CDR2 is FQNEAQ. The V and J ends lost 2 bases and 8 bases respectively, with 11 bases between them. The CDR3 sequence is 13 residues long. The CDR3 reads CASSLWSDGTQYF. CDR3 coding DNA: TGTGCCAGCAGCTTATGGTCCGACGGTACGCAGTATTTT.

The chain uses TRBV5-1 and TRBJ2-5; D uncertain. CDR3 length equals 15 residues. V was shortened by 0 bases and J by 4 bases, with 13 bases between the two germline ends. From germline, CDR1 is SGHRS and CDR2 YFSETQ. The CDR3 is CASSLEGTERETQYF. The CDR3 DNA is TGCGCCAGCAGCTTGGAAGGAACAGAGAGAGAGACCCAGTACTTC.

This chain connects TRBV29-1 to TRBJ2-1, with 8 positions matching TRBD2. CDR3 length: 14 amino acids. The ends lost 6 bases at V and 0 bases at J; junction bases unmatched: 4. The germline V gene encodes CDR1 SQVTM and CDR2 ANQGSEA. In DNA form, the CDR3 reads TGCAGCGTGGAGACTAGCGTCTCCTACAATGAGCAGTTCTTC. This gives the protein CSVETSVSYNEQFF.

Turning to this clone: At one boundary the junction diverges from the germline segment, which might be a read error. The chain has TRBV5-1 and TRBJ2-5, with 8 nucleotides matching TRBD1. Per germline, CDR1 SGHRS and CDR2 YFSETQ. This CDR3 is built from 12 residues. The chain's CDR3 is CASSSGQVYTDF. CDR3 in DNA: TGCGCCAGCAGCTCGGGACAGGTTTACACGGACTTC.